Below, 11 T cell receptor beta chains from the same sample are listed, as sequenced in a study of shared clonotypes between healthy human individuals. Profiling relied on immunoSEQ multiplex PCR, and the TCRdb table lists in-frame clones only, not all of them. The repertoire holds around 95,000 clones, around half seen once, with about 15% in the top ten. The sample comprised PBMCs. The receptors were sampled from a woman in her thirties or forties in good health. Some clones in this sample may be carry-over from other donors' samples.

This clone appeared many times. The chain has TRBV4-3 and TRBJ2-7; 9 bases line up with TRBD1. The CDR3 runs to 17 residues. CDR1 is LGHNA and CDR2 is YSLEER in the germline V gene. J gave up 5 bases and V 3 bases, and 14 bases lay outside the gene matches. CDR3: CASSQYLRDRAIDEQYF. The DNA of the CDR3 is TGCGCCAGCAGCCAGTACCTCCGGGACAGGGCCATTGACGAGCAGTACTTC.

This chain joins TRBV9 and TRBJ2-1; TRBD2 agrees at 7 bases. CDR1 and CDR2 (germline): SGDLS, YYNGEE. The CDR3 runs 17 residues. After removal of 4 bases from V and 7 bases from J, the junction contained 17 bases not matched to a gene. CDR3 amino acids: CASSSRTSLLVSNEQFF. For the CDR3, the DNA is TGTGCCAGCAGCTCGAGGACTAGTCTATTGGTATCGAATGAGCAGTTCTTC.

The J gene is TRBJ2-7, the V gene TRBV15; weak D call: TRBD1 (5 bases). CDR1 and CDR2 from the germline V gene are LNHNV and YYDKDF (reference sequence). CDR3 length: 15 residues. V lost 0 bases and J 0 bases, leaving 9 bases between the germline ends. The CDR3 DNA reads TGTGCCACCAGCAGAGATTCCAGGGCCTCCTACGAGCAGTACTTC. It is translated as CATSRDSRASYEQYF.

The rearrangement links TRBV5-1 to TRBJ2-1; the match to TRBD1 covers 7 bases. Germline trimming cut 7 bases from V and 7 bases from J; bases unmatched to any gene: 8. CDR1 SGHRS and CDR2 YFSETQ come from the germline V gene. The CDR3 is 13 amino acids. The CDR3 spells CASAGGVGNEQFF. CDR3 bases: TGCGCCAGCGCAGGGGGAGTCGGGAATGAGCAGTTCTTC.

This rearrangement joins TRBV30 to TRBJ2-5; 7 bases are a match to TRBD1. The J call may be faulty, since TRBJ2-7 better matches the DNA end. Germline CDR1 GTSNPN, CDR2 SVGIG (reference sequence). The CDR3 extends over 14 amino acids. CDR3 residues: CAWSPDRELYEQYF. Written as DNA, the CDR3 is TGTGCCTGGAGCCCCGACAGGGAACTCTACGAGCAGTACTTC.

This clone was counted only a few times. The rearrangement joins TRBV29-1 to TRBJ2-7, with D unclear. The CDR3 has 12 residues. Per germline, CDR1 SQVTM and CDR2 ANQGSEA. The ends were cut back, 2 bases at V and 3 bases at J, with 8 bases in the middle. CDR3 nucleotides: TGCAGCGTTGAACTGGCAGGCTACGAGCAGTACTTC. Amino acids: CSVELAGYEQYF.

The chain carries TRBV15 and TRBJ2-3; D is uncertain. The ends were cut back, 2 bases at V and 2 bases at J, with 8 bases in the middle. This CDR3 has 14 residues. Germline-derived CDR1 and CDR2 are LNHNV and YYDKDF (reference sequence). Here the CDR3 reads CATSRRASTDTQYF. As DNA, the CDR3 is TGTGCCACCAGCAGACGGGCGTCCACAGATACGCAGTATTTT.

This clone was seen only once. The chain is built from TRBV6-5 and TRBJ1-2; unclear D gene. The CDR3 has 14 amino acids. Trimming shortened V by 6 bases and J by 1 base, and 12 bases separated the two germline ends. The germline gives CDR1 MNHEY, CDR2 SVGAGI. The CDR3 sequence: CASRPLILNYGYTF. The CDR3 bases are TGTGCCAGCAGACCACTCATACTTAACTATGGCTACACCTTC.

The chain links TRBV5-1 to TRBJ1-2; possibly TRBD1 for D (5 bases). Germline V gene lookup returns CDR1 SGHRS and CDR2 YFSETQ. The CDR3 is made up of 14 amino acids. Trimming removed 0 bases from V and 8 bases from J, with 14 bases in between. The CDR3 nucleotides are TGCGCCAGCAGCTTGGAGGGGACCGCTTTGGGCTACACCTTC. Translated, it gives CASSLEGTALGYTF.

The chain has TRBV7-7 and TRBJ2-7, with D uncertain. Germline V lookup: CDR1 SSHAT, CDR2 FNYEAQ (reference sequence). V lost 0 bases to trimming and J lost 0 bases, with 9 bases between them. CDR3 size: 15 residues. The CDR3, as DNA: TGTGCCAGCAGCTTAGCGCCTGAGAGCTCCTACGAGCAGTACTTC. This translates into CASSLAPESSYEQYF.

In this sample, this clone turned up many times. The chain couples TRBV6-5 to TRBJ2-5, with TRBD1 as a possible D gene (6 bases). Germline CDR1 and CDR2: MNHEY and SVGAGI. This CDR3 has 13 amino acids. The V gene lost 6 bases and the J gene lost 2 bases, with 10 bases spanning the gap. The CDR3 is CASRRTVQETQYF. In DNA form, the CDR3 reads TGTGCCAGCAGAAGGACAGTACAAGAGACCCAGTACTTC.